The 9 T cell receptor beta chains below come from one sample, sequenced in a study of T cell responses to AZD1222 COVID-19 vaccine. TCRdb's copy holds only in-frame clones and misses some; the assay was immunoSEQ multiplex PCR. The table includes 90,000 to 100,000 clones, approximately 88% detected once. The material was peripheral blood, obtained 28 days after the second AZD1222 dose. The receptor set was obtained from an adult who received the AZD1222 COVID-19 vaccine.

The chain combines TRBV28 with TRBJ1-5; D not resolved. The CDR3 consists of 14 residues. V was clipped by 7 bases and J by 3 bases, with 13 bases between them. CDR1 is MDHEN, CDR2 SYDVKM, per germline. The CDR3 is CASTLFEDNQPQHF. The CDR3 coding sequence is TGTGCCAGCACCCTTTTTGAGGACAATCAGCCCCAGCATTTT. The whole variable domain, remainder taken from reference TRBV28 and TRBJ1-5, is DVKVTQSSRYLVKRTGEKVFLECVQDMDHENMFWYRQDPGLGLRLIYFSYDVKMKEKGDIPEGYSVSREKKERFSLILESASTNQTSMYLCASTLFEDNQPQHFGDGTRLSIL.

This clone was seen only a few times. V usage is TRBV6-2 or TRBV6-3 and J usage is TRBJ2-1; 8 bases agree with TRBD2. The CDR3 has 14 residues. V was clipped by 0 bases and J by 8 bases; unmatched bases: 3. The germline V gene has CDR1 MNHEY and CDR2 SVGEGT. The CDR3, as DNA: TGTGCCAGCAGTTACTCGACTAGCGTCGATGAGCAGTTCTTC. Its protein product is CASSYSTSVDEQFF.

The V gene is TRBV5-1, the J gene TRBJ2-1; TRBD2 aligns across 7 bases. The CDR3 extends over 14 amino acids. V trimming: 4 bases; J trimming: 8 bases; junction bases outside the gene matches: 9. Germline CDR1 SGHRS, CDR2 YFSETQ. CDR3 sequence reads: CASSPELASDEQFF. The CDR3 coding sequence is TGCGCCAGCAGCCCCGAACTAGCGTCGGATGAGCAGTTCTTC. The variable domain in full, completed from reference TRBV5-1 and TRBJ2-1, reads KAGVTQTPRYLIKTRGQQVTLSCSPISGHRSVSWYQQTPGQGLQFLFEYFSETQRNKGNFPGRFSGRQFSNSRSEMNVSTLELGDSALYLCASSPELASDEQFFGPGTRLTVL.

The J gene is TRBJ2-7, the V gene TRBV5-1, with unresolved D. The CDR3 runs 14 residues. Germline V CDR1 and CDR2: SGHRS, YFSETQ. V was clipped by 1 base and J by 2 bases, with 10 bases between them. CDR3 in amino acids: CASSLPARTYEQYF. In nucleotides, the CDR3 is TGCGCCAGCAGCTTGCCGGCCAGAACCTACGAGCAGTACTTC.

The rearrangement uses TRBV30 and TRBJ1-2; no clear D gene. Trimming shortened V by 2 bases and J by 4 bases, and 20 bases separated the two germline ends. The CDR3 has 16 residues. CDR1 is GTSNPN, CDR2 SVGIG, per germline (reference sequence). The CDR3 sequence: CAWSPQGLAQVYGYTF. The DNA of the CDR3 is TGTGCCTGGAGTCCACAAGGACTAGCCCAGGTCTATGGCTACACCTTC.

This chain joins TRBV7-2 and TRBJ2-7; possibly TRBD2 for D (6 bases). The CDR3 spans 15 residues. Germline V gives CDR1 SGHTA, CDR2 FQGNSA. V shed 0 bases and J shed 0 bases, with 9 bases lying between them. CDR3 protein: CASSLAPGSSYEQYF. In DNA, the CDR3 is TGTGCCAGCAGCTTAGCGCCCGGGAGCTCCTACGAGCAGTACTTC.

The genes are TRBV19 and TRBJ1-4; maybe TRBD1 (6 bases). V was clipped by 3 bases and J by 8 bases, with 16 bases between them. The CDR3 totals 15 residues. Germline V gives CDR1 LNHDA, CDR2 SQIVND (reference sequence). CDR3 amino acids: CASSILTGAGEKLFF. The CDR3 DNA reads TGTGCCAGTAGTATCCTGACAGGCGCGGGCGAAAAACTGTTTTTT.

This chain joins TRBV7-9 and TRBJ1-1; D remains unclear. Trimming stripped 5 bases from V and 1 base from J, with 8 bases between. This CDR3 contains 13 residues. The germline gives CDR1 SEHNR, CDR2 FQNEAQ (reference sequence). The CDR3 sequence: CASSVMGNTEAFF. The CDR3 region has the DNA TGTGCCAGCAGCGTAATGGGGAACACTGAAGCTTTCTTT.

The genes are TRBV6-1 and TRBJ2-7; 10 nucleotides match TRBD1. CDR3 length: 14 residues. Germline V gene data show CDR1 as MNHNS and CDR2 as SASEGT. Trimming cost V 3 bases and J 4 bases; bases outside gene matches: 3. The CDR3 protein is CASSEQGQGYEQYF. The CDR3 DNA follows: TGTGCCAGCAGTGAGCAGGGACAGGGGTACGAGCAGTACTTC.